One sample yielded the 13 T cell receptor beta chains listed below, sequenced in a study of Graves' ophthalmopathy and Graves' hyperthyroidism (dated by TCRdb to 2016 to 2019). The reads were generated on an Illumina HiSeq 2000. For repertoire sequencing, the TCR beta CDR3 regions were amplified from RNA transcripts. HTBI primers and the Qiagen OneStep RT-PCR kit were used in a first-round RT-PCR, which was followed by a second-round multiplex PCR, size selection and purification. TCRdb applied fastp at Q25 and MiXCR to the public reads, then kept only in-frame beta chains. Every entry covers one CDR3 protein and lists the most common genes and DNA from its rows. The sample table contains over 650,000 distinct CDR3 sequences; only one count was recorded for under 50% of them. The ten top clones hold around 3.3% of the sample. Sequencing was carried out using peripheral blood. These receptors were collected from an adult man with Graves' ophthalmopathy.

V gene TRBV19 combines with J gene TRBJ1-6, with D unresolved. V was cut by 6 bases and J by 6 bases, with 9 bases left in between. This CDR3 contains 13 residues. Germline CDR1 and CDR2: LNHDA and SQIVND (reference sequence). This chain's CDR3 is CASRGSVNSPLHF. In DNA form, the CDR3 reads TGTGCCAGTAGGGGGTCTGTTAATTCACCCCTCCACTTT.

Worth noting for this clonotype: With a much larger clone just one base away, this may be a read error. CDR3: CASKSGTQEAQYF. CDR3 DNA sequence: TGCGCCAGCAAATCTGGGACACAAGAGGCCCAGTACTTC. The V call is TRBV4-1, the J call TRBJ2-5, with D maybe TRBD1 (6 bases). This CDR3 comprises 13 residues. Germline CDR1 reads MGHRA; CDR2 reads YSYEKL.

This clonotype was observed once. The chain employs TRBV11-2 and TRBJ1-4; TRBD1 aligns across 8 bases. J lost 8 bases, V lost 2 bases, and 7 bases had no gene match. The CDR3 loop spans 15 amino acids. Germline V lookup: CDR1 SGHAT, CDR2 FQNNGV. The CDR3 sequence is CASSLPTGDWEKLFF. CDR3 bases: TGTGCCAGCAGCTTACCGACAGGGGATTGGGAAAAACTGTTTTTT.

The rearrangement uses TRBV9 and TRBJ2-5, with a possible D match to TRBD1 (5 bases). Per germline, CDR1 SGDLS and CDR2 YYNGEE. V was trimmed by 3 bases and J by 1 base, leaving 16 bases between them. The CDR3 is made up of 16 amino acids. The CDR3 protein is CASSGGAHLLQETQYF. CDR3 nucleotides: TGTGCCAGCAGCGGGGGCGCCCATCTCCTCCAAGAGACCCAGTACTTC.

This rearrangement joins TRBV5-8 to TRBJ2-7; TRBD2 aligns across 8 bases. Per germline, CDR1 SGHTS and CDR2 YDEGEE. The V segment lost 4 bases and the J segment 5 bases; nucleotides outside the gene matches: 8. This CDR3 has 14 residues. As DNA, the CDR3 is TGTGCCAGCAGCAAAGCGGGAGTCCCCCACGAGCAGTACTTC. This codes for CASSKAGVPHEQYF.

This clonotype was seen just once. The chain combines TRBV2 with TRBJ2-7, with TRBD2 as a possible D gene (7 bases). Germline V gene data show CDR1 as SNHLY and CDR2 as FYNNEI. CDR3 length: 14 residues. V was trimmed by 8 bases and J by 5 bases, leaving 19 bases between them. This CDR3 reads CASLERDKLNEQYF. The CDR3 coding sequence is TGTGCCAGCCTAGAGCGGGACAAGCTGAACGAGCAGTACTTC.

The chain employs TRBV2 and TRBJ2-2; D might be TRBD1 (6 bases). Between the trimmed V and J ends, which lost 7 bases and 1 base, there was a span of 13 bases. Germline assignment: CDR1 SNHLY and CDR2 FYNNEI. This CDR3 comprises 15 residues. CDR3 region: CASTPQGMNTGELFF. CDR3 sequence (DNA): TGTGCCAGCACTCCGCAGGGGATGAACACCGGGGAGCTGTTTTTT. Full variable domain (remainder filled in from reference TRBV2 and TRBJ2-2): EPEVTQTPSHQVTQMGQEVILRCVPISNHLYFYWYRQILGQKVEFLVSFYNNEISEKSEIFDDQFSVERPDGSNFTLKIRSTKLEDSAMYFCASTPQGMNTGELFFGEGSRLTVL.

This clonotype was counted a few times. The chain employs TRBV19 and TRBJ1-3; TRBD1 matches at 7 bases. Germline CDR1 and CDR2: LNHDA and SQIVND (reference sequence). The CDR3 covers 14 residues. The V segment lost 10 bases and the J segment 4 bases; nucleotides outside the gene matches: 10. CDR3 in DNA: TGTGCCACCGATGGAACAGGGGTGGGAAACACCATATATTTT. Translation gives CATDGTGVGNTIYF.

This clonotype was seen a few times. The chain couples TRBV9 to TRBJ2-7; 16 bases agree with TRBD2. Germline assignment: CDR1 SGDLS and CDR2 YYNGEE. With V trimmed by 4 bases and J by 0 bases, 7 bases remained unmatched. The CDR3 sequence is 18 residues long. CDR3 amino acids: CASSPGTSGGALSYEQYF. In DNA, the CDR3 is TGTGCCAGCAGCCCCGGGACTAGCGGGGGGGCCCTCTCCTACGAGCAGTACTTC.

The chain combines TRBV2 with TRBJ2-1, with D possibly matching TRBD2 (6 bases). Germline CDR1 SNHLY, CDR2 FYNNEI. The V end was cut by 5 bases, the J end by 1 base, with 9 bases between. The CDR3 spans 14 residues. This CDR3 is CASSWTKSYNEQFF. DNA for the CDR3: TGTGCCAGCAGTTGGACTAAATCCTACAATGAGCAGTTCTTC.

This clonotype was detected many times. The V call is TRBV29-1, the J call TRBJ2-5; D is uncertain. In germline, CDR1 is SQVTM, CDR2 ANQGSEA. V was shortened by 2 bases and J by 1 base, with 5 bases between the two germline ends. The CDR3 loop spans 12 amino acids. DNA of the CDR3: TGCAGCGTTGAAAATCTCCAAGAGACCCAGTACTTC. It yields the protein CSVENLQETQYF.

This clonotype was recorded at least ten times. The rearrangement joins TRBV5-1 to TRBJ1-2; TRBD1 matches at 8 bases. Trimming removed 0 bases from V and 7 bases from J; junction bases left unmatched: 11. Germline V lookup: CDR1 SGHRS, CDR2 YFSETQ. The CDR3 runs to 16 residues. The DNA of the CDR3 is TGCGCCAGCAGCTTGGCCAGTTACAGGGGGTTGAGTGGCTACACCTTC. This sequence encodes CASSLASYRGLSGYTF.

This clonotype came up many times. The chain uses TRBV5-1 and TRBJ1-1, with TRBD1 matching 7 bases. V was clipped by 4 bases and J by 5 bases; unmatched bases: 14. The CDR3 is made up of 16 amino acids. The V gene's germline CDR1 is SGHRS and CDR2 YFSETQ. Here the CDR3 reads CASSLEGQTPGTEAFF. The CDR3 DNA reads TGCGCCAGCAGCCTAGAGGGACAGACGCCGGGGACTGAAGCTTTCTTT.